The rows below give T cell receptor beta chains drawn from one sample of a study of cytomegalovirus exposure and HLA in healthy donors. The table came from immunoSEQ multiplex PCR; TCRdb's copy has only in-frame clones and leaves some out. The sample lists 150,000 to 200,000 clones; approximately 79% were seen once. Sequencing was carried out using PBMCs. All receptors derive from a woman aged 30 to 39 in good health and CMV-seropositive. Each CDR3 is given with its conserved first and last residue. The D gene is left open where the match is weak. Not every row has a clone size; where given, it reads once, few, many or a size class.

.	TRBJ2-7	TRBD1	TRBV19	TGTGCCGGAGACAGGGGACGCTACGAGCAGTACTTC	CAGDRGRYEQYF
.	TRBJ2-1	TRBD2	TRBV6-1	TGTGCCAGCAGACTAGCGGGATCCTACAATGAGCAGTTCTTC	CASRLAGSYNEQFF
.	TRBJ2-1	TRBD2	TRBV27	TGTGCCAGCAGCCCAGGACTAGCGGGAAGAGGTGAGCAGTTCTTC	CASSPGLAGRGEQFF
.	TRBJ1-3	TRBD1	TRBV5-4	TGTGCCAGCAGCTTGGCGGGACAGGGGTCTGGAAACACCATATATTTT	CASSLAGQGSGNTIYF
.	TRBJ1-5	TRBD1	TRBV19	TGTGCCAGTAGTATACTCAGGGGGAGCAATCAGCCCCAGCATTTT	CASSILRGSNQPQHF
.	TRBJ2-7	.	TRBV6-5	TGTGCCAGCAGTTCCCCTTCCTACGAGCAGTACTTC	CASSSPSYEQYF
.	TRBJ1-3	.	TRBV15	TGTGCCACCAGCAGAGATGCCGGCAGAGGAACGCACTCTGGAAACACCATATATTTT	CATSRDAGRGTHSGNTIYF
.	TRBJ2-1	.	TRBV5-4	TGTGCCAGCAGCTTACTAGCTACTAGCTCCTACAATGAGCAGTTCTTC	CASSLLATSSYNEQFF
.	TRBJ2-5	.	TRBV27	TGTGCCAGCAGTTTATTTGCCCAGGGCGGTGCGACCCAGTACTTC	CASSLFAQGGATQYF
.	TRBJ2-4	.	TRBV4-3	TGCGCCAGCAGCCAAGATTCGGGGTTCAAAAACATTCAGTACTTC	CASSQDSGFKNIQYF
.	TRBJ1-2	TRBD1	TRBV27	TGTGCCAGCACCCCGACAGGGAATAACTATGGCTACACCTTC	CASTPTGNNYGYTF
.	TRBJ2-1	TRBD2	TRBV11-3	TGTGCCAGCAGCCCTCGGAGTAGCGGGAGTGTCTACAATGAGCAGTTCTTC	CASSPRSSGSVYNEQFF
.	TRBJ2-1	TRBD2	TRBV5-4	TGTGCCAGCAGCTTGGCGATGCGGGGGGGATACTACAATGAGCAGTTCTTC	CASSLAMRGGYYNEQFF
few	TRBJ1-1	.	TRBV11-3	TGTGCCAGCAGCCGCGGCCGGGACACTGAAGCTTTCTTT	CASSRGRDTEAFF
.	TRBJ1-5	.	TRBV11-2	TGTGCCAGCAGCCCGGGAGGCCGGGGAAGCAATCAGCCCCAGCATTTT	CASSPGGRGSNQPQHF
.	TRBJ2-5	TRBD1	TRBV6-1	TGTGCCAGCAGTGCCCCGACAGGGGGCAAAGAGACCCAGTACTTC	CASSAPTGGKETQYF
.	TRBJ1-2	.	TRBV6-5	TGTGCCACCGCGGGACTTCTGAACTATGGCTACACCTTC	CATAGLLNYGYTF
.	TRBJ2-1	TRBD2	TRBV4-3	TGCGCCAGCAGCCAGCCTGGGACTAGCGGGTGGCCCTACAATGAGCAGTTCTTC	CASSQPGTSGWPYNEQFF
.	TRBJ2-1	TRBD2	TRBV28	TGTGCCAGCAGCTGGAGACTAGCGGGGGGCCCGGGTGAGCAGTTCTTC	CASSWRLAGGPGEQFF
.	TRBJ2-7	TRBD2	TRBV6-1	TGTGCCAGCAGTGAATTGGCGGGAGGTGACGAGCAGTACTTC	CASSELAGGDEQYF
.	TRBJ2-3	TRBD2	TRBV9	TGTGCCAGCAGTCCACTAGCGGGAGACACAGATACGCAGTATTTT	CASSPLAGDTDTQYF
.	TRBJ2-7	.	TRBV2	TGTGCCCGCGGCTCAACGGGAGCCGGCGAGCAGTACTTC	CARGSTGAGEQYF
once	TRBJ2-3	TRBD2	TRBV5-8	TGTGCCAGCAGCGCCGGGGGGGCGGGAGCTGGAGATACGCAGTATTTT	CASSAGGAGAGDTQYF